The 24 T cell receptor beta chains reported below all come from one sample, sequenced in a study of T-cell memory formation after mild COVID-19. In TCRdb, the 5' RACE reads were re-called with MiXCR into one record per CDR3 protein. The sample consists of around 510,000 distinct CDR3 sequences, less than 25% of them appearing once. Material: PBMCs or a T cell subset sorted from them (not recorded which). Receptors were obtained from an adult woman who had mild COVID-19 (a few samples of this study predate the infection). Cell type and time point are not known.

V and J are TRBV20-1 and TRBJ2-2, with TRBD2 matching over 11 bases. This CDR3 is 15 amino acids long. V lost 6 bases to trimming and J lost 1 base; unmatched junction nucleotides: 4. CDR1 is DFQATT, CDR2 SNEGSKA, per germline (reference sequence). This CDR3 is CSARLAGRNTGELFF. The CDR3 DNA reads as TGCAGTGCGCGACTAGCGGGGCGGAACACCGGGGAGCTGTTTTTT.

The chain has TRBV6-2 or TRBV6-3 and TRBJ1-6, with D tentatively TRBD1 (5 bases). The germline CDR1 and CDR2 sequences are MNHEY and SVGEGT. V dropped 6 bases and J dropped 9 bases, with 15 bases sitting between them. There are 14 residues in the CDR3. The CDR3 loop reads CASSYRPRVSPLHF. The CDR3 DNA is TGTGCCAGCAGCTACAGGCCGCGGGTTTCACCCCTCCACTTT.

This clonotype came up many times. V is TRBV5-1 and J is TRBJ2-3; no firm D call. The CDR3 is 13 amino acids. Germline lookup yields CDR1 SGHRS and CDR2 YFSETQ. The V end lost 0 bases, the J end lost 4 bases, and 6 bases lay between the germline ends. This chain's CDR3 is CASSLAPSDTQYF. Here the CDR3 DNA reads TGCGCCAGCAGCTTGGCGCCCTCAGATACGCAGTATTTT.

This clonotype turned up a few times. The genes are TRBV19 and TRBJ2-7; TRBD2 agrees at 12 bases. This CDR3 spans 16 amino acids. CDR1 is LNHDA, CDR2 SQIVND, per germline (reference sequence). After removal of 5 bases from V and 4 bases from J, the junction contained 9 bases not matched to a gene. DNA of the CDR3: TGTGCCAGTAGTGCCCGGTGGACTAGCGGGACTTACGAGCAGTACTTC. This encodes CASSARWTSGTYEQYF.

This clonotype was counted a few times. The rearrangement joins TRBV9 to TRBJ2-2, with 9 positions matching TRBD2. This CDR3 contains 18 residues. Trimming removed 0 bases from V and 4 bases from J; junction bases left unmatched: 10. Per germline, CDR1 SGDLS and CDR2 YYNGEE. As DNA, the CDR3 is TGTGCCAGCAGCGTAGCCTATAGCGGGAGTGGCGGCACCGGGGAGCTGTTTTTT. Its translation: CASSVAYSGSGGTGELFF.

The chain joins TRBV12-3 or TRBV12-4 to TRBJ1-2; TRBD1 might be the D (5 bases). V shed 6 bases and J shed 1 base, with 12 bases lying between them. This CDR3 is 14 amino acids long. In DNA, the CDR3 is TGTGCCAGCAGAGCCTCAGGGTTTAACTATGGCTACACCTTC. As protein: CASRASGFNYGYTF.

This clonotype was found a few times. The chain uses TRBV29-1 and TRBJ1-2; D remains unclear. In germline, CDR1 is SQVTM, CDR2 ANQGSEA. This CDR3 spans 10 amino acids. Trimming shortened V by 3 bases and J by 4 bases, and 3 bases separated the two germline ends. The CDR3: CSVDSYGYTF. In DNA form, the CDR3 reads TGCAGCGTTGACAGCTATGGCTACACCTTC.

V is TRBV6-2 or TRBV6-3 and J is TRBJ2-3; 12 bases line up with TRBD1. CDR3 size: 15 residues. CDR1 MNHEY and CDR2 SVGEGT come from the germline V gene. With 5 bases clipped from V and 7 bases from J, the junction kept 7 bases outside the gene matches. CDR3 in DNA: TGTGCCAGCAGTAGACCGGGACAGGGGGCAAATACGCAGTATTTT. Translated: CASSRPGQGANTQYF.

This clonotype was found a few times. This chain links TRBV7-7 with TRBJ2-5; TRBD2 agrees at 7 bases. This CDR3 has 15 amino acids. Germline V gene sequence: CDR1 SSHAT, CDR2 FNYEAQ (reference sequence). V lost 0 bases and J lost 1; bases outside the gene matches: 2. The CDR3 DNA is TGTGCCAGCAGCTTAGCCCCTAGCGGCCAAGAGACCCAGTACTTC. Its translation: CASSLAPSGQETQYF.

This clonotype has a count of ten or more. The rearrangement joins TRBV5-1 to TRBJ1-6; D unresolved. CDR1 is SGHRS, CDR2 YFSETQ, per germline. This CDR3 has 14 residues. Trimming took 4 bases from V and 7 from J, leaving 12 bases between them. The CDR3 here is CASSHGTSNSPLHF. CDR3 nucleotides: TGCGCCAGCAGCCACGGCACGAGCAATTCACCCCTCCACTTT.

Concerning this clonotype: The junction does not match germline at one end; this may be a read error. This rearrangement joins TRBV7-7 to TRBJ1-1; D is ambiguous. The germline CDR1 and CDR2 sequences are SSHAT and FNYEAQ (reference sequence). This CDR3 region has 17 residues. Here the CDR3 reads CASSPPRAEGPNTEAFF. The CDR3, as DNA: TGTGCTAGCAGCCCACCTCGGGCAGAAGGGCCGAACACTGAAGCTTTCTTT. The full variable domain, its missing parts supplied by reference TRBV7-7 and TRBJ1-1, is GAGVSQSPRYKVTKRGQDVTLRCDPISSHATLYWYQQALGQGPEFLTYFNYEAQPDKSGLPSDRFSAERPEGSISTLTIQRTEQRDSAMYRCASSPPRAEGPNTEAFFGQGTRLTVV.

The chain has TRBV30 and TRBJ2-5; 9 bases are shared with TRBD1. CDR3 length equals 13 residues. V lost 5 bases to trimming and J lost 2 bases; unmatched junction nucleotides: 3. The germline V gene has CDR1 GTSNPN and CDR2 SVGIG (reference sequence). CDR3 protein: CAWEQGAQETQYF. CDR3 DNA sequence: TGTGCCTGGGAACAGGGGGCTCAAGAGACCCAGTACTTC.

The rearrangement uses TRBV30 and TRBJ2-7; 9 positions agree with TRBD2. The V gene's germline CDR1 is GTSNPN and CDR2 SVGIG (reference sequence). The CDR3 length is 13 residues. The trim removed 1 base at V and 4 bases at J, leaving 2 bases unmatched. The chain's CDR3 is CAWSALAGYEQYF. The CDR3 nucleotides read TGTGCCTGGAGTGCCCTAGCGGGATACGAGCAGTACTTC.

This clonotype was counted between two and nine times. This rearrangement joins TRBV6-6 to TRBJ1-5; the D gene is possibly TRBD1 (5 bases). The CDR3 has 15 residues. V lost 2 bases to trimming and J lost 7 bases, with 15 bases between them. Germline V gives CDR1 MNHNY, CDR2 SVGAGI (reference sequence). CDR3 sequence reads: CASSYPDTRAQPQHF. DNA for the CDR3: TGTGCCAGCAGTTACCCGGACACCCGGGCCCAGCCCCAGCATTTT.

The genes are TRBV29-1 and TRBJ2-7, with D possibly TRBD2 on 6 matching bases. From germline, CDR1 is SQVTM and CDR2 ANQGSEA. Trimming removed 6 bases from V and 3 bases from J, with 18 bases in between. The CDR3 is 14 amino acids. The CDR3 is CSVGPEGTFYEQYF. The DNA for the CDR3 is TGCAGCGTGGGACCAGAAGGGACTTTCTACGAGCAGTACTTC.

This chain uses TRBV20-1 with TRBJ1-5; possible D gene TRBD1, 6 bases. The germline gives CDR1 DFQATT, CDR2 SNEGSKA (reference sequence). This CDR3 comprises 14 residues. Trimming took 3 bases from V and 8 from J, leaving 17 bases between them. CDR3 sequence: CSASTGQLREPQHF. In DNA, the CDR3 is TGCAGTGCTAGTACAGGACAGCTAAGAGAGCCCCAGCATTTT.

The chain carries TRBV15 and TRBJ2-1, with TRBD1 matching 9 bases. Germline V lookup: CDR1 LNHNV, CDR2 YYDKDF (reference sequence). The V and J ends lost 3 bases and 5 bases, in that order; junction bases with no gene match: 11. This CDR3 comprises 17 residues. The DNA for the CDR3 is TGTGCCACCAGCAGGAGGGTTGGGACAGGGATGAACAATGAGCAGTTCTTC. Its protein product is CATSRRVGTGMNNEQFF.

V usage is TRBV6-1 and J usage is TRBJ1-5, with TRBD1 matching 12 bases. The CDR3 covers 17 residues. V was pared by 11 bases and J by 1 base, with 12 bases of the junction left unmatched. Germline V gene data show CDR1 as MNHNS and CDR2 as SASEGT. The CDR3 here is CASRDRGLWGSNQPQHF. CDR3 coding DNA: TGTGCCTCCCGGGACAGGGGGCTCTGGGGGAGCAATCAGCCCCAGCATTTT.

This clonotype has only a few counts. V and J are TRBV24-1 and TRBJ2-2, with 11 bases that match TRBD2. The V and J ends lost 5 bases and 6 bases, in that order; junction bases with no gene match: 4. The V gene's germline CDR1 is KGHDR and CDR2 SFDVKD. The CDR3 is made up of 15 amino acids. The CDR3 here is CATSVGSGRAGELFF. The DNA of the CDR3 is TGTGCCACCAGTGTGGGTAGCGGGAGGGCCGGGGAGCTGTTTTTT.

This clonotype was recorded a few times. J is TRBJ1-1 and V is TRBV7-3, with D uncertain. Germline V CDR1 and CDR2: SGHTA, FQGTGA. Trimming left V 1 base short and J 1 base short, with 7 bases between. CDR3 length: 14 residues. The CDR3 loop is CASSLNAGNTEAFF. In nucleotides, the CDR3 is TGTGCCAGCAGCTTAAATGCAGGGAACACTGAAGCTTTCTTT. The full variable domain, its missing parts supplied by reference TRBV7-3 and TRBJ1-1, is GAGVSQTPSNKVTEKGKYVELRCDPISGHTALYWYRQSLGQGPEFLIYFQGTGAADDSGLPNDRFFAVRPEGSVSTLKIQRTERGDSAVYLCASSLNAGNTEAFFGQGTRLTVV.

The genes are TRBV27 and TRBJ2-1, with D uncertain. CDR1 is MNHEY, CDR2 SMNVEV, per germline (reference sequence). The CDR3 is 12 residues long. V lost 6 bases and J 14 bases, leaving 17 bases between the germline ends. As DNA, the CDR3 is TGTGCCAGCAGCTTACAAGGGTACCTGAAGTTCTTC. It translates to CASSLQGYLKFF.

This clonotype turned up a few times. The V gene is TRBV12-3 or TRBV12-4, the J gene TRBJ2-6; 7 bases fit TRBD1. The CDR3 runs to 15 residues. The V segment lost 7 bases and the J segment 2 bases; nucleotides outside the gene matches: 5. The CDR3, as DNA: TGTGCCAGCACCCGAACAGGGGCTGGGGCCAACGTCCTGACTTTC. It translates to CASTRTGAGANVLTF.

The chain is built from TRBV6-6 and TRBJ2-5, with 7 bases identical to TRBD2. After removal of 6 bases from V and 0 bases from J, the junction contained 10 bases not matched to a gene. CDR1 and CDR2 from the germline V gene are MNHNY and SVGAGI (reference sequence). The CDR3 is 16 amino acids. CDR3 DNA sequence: TGTGCCAGCAGCCGGGGACTATTCTTGTACCAAGAGACCCAGTACTTC. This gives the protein CASSRGLFLYQETQYF.

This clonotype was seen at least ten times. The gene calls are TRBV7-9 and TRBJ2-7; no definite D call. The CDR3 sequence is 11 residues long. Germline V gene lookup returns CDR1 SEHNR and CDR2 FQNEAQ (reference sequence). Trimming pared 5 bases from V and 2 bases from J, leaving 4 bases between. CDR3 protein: CASSAAYEQYF. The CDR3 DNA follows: TGTGCCAGCAGCGCCGCCTACGAGCAGTACTTC.